This entry lists 14 T cell receptor beta chains sequenced from one sample in a study of T-cell reconstitution after alpha-beta-depleted transplantation in children. Preparation of the TCRbeta library used unique molecular identifiers. TCRdb recomputed calls from the PCR reads with MiXCR, one row per CDR3 protein. The repertoire has fewer than 700,000 distinct CDR3 sequences, about 23% of them found once; the top ten carry 11% to 15%. This material consisted of PBMCs, mostly from graft donor cells, taken 360 days after TCRalphabeta/CD19-depleted stem cell transplant. The receptors were gathered from a boy younger than two who had a stem cell transplant for acute myeloid leukemia, so the T cells may come from the graft donor.

At least ten counts were recorded for this clonotype. V and J are TRBV5-1 and TRBJ2-5; 7 bases line up with TRBD1. Germline V gives CDR1 SGHRS, CDR2 YFSETQ. Germline trimming cut 4 bases from V and 4 bases from J; bases unmatched to any gene: 4. The CDR3 length is 13 residues. CDR3 sequence reads: CASSQDRIETQYF. CDR3 DNA: TGCGCCAGCAGCCAGGACAGGATAGAGACCCAGTACTTC.

The rearrangement joins TRBV12-3 or TRBV12-4 to TRBJ1-2; 10 bases line up with TRBD1. CDR3 length: 15 amino acids. V trimming: 4 bases; J trimming: 4 bases; junction bases outside the gene matches: 6. The CDR3, as DNA: TGTGCCAGCAGTTATGGGGACAGGGGAGTCTATGGCTACACCTTC. Its translation is CASSYGDRGVYGYTF.

The chain combines TRBV7-9 with TRBJ1-5; TRBD1 might be the D (6 bases). The V gene's germline CDR1 is SEHNR and CDR2 FQNEAQ (reference sequence). The germline V and J ends were trimmed by 4 bases and 7 bases, with 11 bases remaining between them. The CDR3 is 13 residues long. The chain's CDR3 is CASSSGVGQPQHF. The DNA for the CDR3 is TGTGCCAGCAGCTCAGGGGTGGGACAGCCCCAGCATTTT.

This clonotype has a count of ten or more. The chain links TRBV20-1 to TRBJ2-7, with D possibly called TRBD1 or TRBD2 (5 bases each). Germline-derived CDR1 and CDR2 are DFQATT and SNEGSKA (reference sequence). This CDR3 is 13 amino acids long. The V end lost 6 bases, the J end lost 0 bases, and 12 bases lay between the germline ends. CDR3 residues: CSALAGPSYEQYF. The CDR3 DNA reads as TGCAGTGCCCTAGCAGGGCCCTCCTACGAGCAGTACTTC.

The V and J genes are TRBV5-6 and TRBJ2-5; 11 nucleotides align to TRBD1. The CDR3 runs to 15 residues. Germline CDR1 and CDR2: SGHDT and YYEEEE. J lost 4 bases, V lost 7 bases, and 9 bases had no gene match. This CDR3 reads CASSLRTGGGETQYF. In DNA, the CDR3 is TGTGCCAGCTCACTCAGGACAGGGGGCGGAGAGACCCAGTACTTC.

This chain joins TRBV24-1 and TRBJ2-2, with D possibly TRBD2 on 5 matching bases. V gave up 9 bases and J gave up 7 bases, with 17 bases separating them. CDR3 length equals 14 residues. CDR1 is KGHDR and CDR2 is SFDVKD in the germline V gene. The CDR3 region is CATAESARGGELFF. In nucleotides, the CDR3 is TGTGCCACCGCCGAATCGGCCCGGGGCGGGGAGCTGTTTTTT.

This clonotype came up a few times. V and J are TRBV20-1 and TRBJ2-7; D gene uncertain. V lost 3 bases and J 2 bases, leaving 14 bases between the germline ends. The CDR3 totals 14 residues. Germline CDR1 is DFQATT and CDR2 is SNEGSKA (reference sequence). The CDR3 region has the DNA TGCAGTGCTAGTCCGCACAGCCCCACCTACGAGCAGTACTTC. This codes for CSASPHSPTYEQYF.

This clonotype was detected many times. The chain links TRBV6-1 to TRBJ2-3; D possibly corresponds to TRBD1 (6 bases). Germline V gene data show CDR1 as MNHNS and CDR2 as SASEGT. V was clipped by 8 bases and J by 1 base, with 10 bases between them. The CDR3 sequence is 13 residues long. The CDR3: CASHRDRTDTQYF. CDR3 nucleotides: TGTGCCAGCCACAGGGACCGCACAGATACGCAGTATTTT.

This clonotype occurred a few times. V is TRBV20-1 and J is TRBJ2-7; 10 nucleotides align to TRBD1. This CDR3 has 14 amino acids. The germline V gene encodes CDR1 DFQATT and CDR2 SNEGSKA (reference sequence). V gave up 4 bases and J gave up 3 bases; unmatched junction bases: 6. Here the CDR3 reads CSAKDRGRIYEQYF. The CDR3 nucleotides are TGCAGTGCTAAAGACAGGGGGCGCATCTACGAGCAGTACTTC.

A few counts support this clonotype. The V and J genes are TRBV12-3 or TRBV12-4 and TRBJ1-2, with D possibly being TRBD1 (5 bases). With 5 bases removed from V and 8 bases from J, the gap between germline ends came to 9 bases. This CDR3 region has 11 residues. The CDR3: CASSPGFGYTF. CDR3 nucleotides: TGTGCCAGCAGTCCAGGGTTCGGCTACACCTTC.

This clonotype was seen ten or more times. The chain is built from TRBV20-1 and TRBJ2-4, with D maybe TRBD1 (5 bases). With 0 bases removed from V and 1 base from J, the gap between germline ends came to 13 bases. From germline, CDR1 is DFQATT and CDR2 SNEGSKA (reference sequence). The CDR3 is 16 amino acids. CDR3 protein: CSARDPRAGAKNIQYF. The CDR3 region has the DNA TGCAGTGCTAGAGATCCCCGGGCAGGGGCCAAAAACATTCAGTACTTC.

The rearrangement uses TRBV19 and TRBJ2-7; D perhaps matches TRBD2 (6 bases). In germline, CDR1 is LNHDA, CDR2 SQIVND (reference sequence). Trimming took off 1 base at V and 3 bases at J, with 10 bases between the two ends. This CDR3 region has 14 residues. The CDR3 here is CASSIGGGFYEQYF. CDR3 DNA sequence: TGTGCCAGTAGTATAGGGGGAGGCTTCTACGAGCAGTACTTC.

This sequence joins TRBV20-1 and TRBJ1-5; D is possibly TRBD1 (6 bases). V lost 7 bases, J lost 2 bases, and 15 bases lay in between. CDR1 is DFQATT and CDR2 is SNEGSKA in the germline V gene (reference sequence). The CDR3 is 14 amino acids. CDR3 sequence (DNA): TGCAGTGTCTGGGGGCCGTGGGGCAATCAGCCCCAGCATTTT. Its protein is CSVWGPWGNQPQHF.

This chain joins TRBV14 and TRBJ2-1; no definite D call. Trimming stripped 3 bases from V and 0 bases from J, with 12 bases between. This CDR3 contains 16 residues. Germline values: CDR1 SGHDN, CDR2 FVKESK. CDR3 sequence (DNA): TGTGCCAGCAGCCATCCGGCGGCTAGCTCCTACAATGAGCAGTTCTTC. Protein sequence: CASSHPAASSYNEQFF. The full variable domain, its missing parts supplied by reference TRBV14 and TRBJ2-1, is EAGVTQFPSHSVIEKGQTVTLRCDPISGHDNLYWYRRVMGKEIKFLLHFVKESKQDESGMPNNRFLAERTGGTYSTLKVQPAELEDSGVYFCASSHPAASSYNEQFFGPGTRLTVL.